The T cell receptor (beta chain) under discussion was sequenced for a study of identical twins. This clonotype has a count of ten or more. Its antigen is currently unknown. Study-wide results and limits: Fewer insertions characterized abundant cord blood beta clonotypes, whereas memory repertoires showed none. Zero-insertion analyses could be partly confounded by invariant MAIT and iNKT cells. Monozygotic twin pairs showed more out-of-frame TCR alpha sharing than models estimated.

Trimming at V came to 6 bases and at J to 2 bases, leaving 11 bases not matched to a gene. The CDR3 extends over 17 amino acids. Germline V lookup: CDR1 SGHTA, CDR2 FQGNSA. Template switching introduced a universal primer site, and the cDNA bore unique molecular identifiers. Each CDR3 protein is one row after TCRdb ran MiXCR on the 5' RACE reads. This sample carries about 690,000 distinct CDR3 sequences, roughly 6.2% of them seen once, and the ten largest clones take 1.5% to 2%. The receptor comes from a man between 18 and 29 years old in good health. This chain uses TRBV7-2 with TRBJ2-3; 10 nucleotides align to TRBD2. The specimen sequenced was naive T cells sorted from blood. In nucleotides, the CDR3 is TGTGCCAGCAGTTTCCCCCGAGCGGGAGGGTCCACAGATACGCAGTATTTT. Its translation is CASSFPRAGGSTDTQYF.